The 2 T cell receptor beta chains listed next were all sequenced from one sample in a study of shared clonotypes between healthy human individuals. CD45RO negativity and positive selection for CCR7 defined naive CD8 cells, a population that excluded terminally differentiated effector memory CD45RA+ cells. The repertoire was sequenced with immunoSEQ multiplex PCR; TCRdb's copy has only in-frame clones and lacks some. The table lists about 2 million clones, approximately 95% of them singletons. Sequenced input: naive CD8+ T cells sorted from blood. These receptors all come from a young man in good health.

This sequence joins TRBV11-2 and TRBJ2-7; D unresolved. CDR3 length: 14 amino acids. Trimming took off 1 base at V and 2 bases at J, with 9 bases between the two ends. Per germline, CDR1 SGHAT and CDR2 FQNNGV. This CDR3 is CASSLGLSPYEQYF. CDR3 nucleotides: TGTGCCAGCAGCTTAGGCCTATCCCCCTACGAGCAGTACTTC.

The rearrangement links TRBV4-1 to TRBJ2-7; no definite D call. Trimming shortened V by 1 base and J by 6 bases, and 7 bases separated the two germline ends. This CDR3 is built from 12 residues. Germline V CDR1 and CDR2: MGHRA, YSYEKL. CDR3 in amino acids: CASSQAGFEQYF. Here the CDR3 DNA reads TGCGCCAGCAGCCAAGCCGGGTTCGAGCAGTACTTC.